These T cell receptor beta chains were read from a single sample in a study of T cells in Graves' hyperthyroidism and ophthalmopathy. TCRdb fed the multiplex PCR reads into MiXCR, producing one record per CDR3 protein. The repertoire includes 700,000 to 950,000 distinct CDR3 sequences, 30% to 40% of them detected once, and around 31% sits in the top ten. Source material: blood. These receptors were obtained from a woman between 40 and 55 years old with Graves' hyperthyroidism. CDR3s include the opening cysteine and the closing phenylalanine or tryptophan. The D gene is left open where the match is weak. The listing skips clone size in some rows; elsewhere it reads once, few, many or a size class.

>TRBJ1-6|-|few|TRBV6-2/TRBV6-3
CASSFDHNSPLHF
TGTGCCAGCAGTTTCGACCATAATTCACCCCTCCACTTT
>TRBJ2-7|-|many|TRBV7-2
CASSSGTDYEQYF
TGTGCCAGCAGCTCCGGGACGGACTACGAGCAGTACTTC
>TRBJ2-7|-|-|TRBV7-9
CASSTSGAGPLYEQYF
TGTGCCAGCAGCACCTCGGGGGCTGGTCCTCTCTACGAGCAGTACTTC
>TRBJ2-7|TRBD1|many|TRBV10-3
CAIRGTVAYEQYF
TGTGCCATCAGGGGGACAGTGGCCTACGAGCAGTACTTC
>TRBJ2-7|TRBD2|-|TRBV14
CASSPAGVVPYEQYF
TGTGCCAGCAGCCCCGCGGGAGTAGTCCCCTACGAGCAGTACTTC
>TRBJ2-7|-|many|TRBV10-3
CAIVDRLSYEQYF
TGTGCCATTGTAGACAGGCTGTCCTACGAGCAGTACTTC
>TRBJ1-2|-|few|TRBV20-1
CSAQTTNYGYTF
TGCAGTGCTCAGACAACAAACTATGGCTACACCTTC
>TRBJ2-5|-|-|TRBV7-4
CASSLGAATRGETQYF
TGTGCCAGCAGCTTAGGGGCCGCAACTAGGGGTGAGACCCAGTACTTC
>TRBJ2-7|-|-|TRBV4-1
CASSQSGPSSSYEQYF
TGCGCCAGCAGCCAAAGCGGACCGTCAAGCTCCTACGAGCAGTACTTC
>TRBJ1-5|-|many|TRBV19
CASSMDGGGTYSNQPQHF
TGTGCCAGTAGTATGGATGGGGGCGGGACCTATAGCAATCAGCCCCAGCATTTT
>TRBJ1-6|-|-|TRBV12-3/TRBV12-4
CASSLQGSQSPLHF
TGTGCCAGCAGTTTACAAGGGAGTCAATCACCCCTCCACTTT
>TRBJ2-3|-|few|TRBV25-1
CASSALYGDTQYF
TGTGCCAGCAGTGCGCTTTACGGGGATACGCAGTATTTT
>TRBJ1-2|TRBD1|few|TRBV5-6
CASSVGQIYGYTF
TGTGCCAGCAGCGTGGGACAGATCTATGGCTACACCTTC
>TRBJ1-1|-|many|TRBV7-9
CASSTSYRKNTEAFF
TGTGCCAGCAGCACTTCCTACCGGAAGAACACTGAAGCTTTCTTT
>TRBJ1-2|-|few|TRBV2
CASSRQINYGYTF
TGTGCCAGCAGTCGACAGATTAACTATGGCTACACCTTC
>TRBJ2-5|-|many|TRBV10-2
CASSESEGFQETQYF
TGCGCCAGCAGTGAGTCGGAGGGATTCCAAGAGACCCAGTACTTC
>TRBJ2-6|-|-|TRBV29-1
CSVGGRPLSGANVLTF
TGCAGCGTTGGGGGCAGGCCCCTTTCTGGGGCCAACGTCCTGACTTTC
>TRBJ2-5|TRBD2|many|TRBV20-1
CSASSPSGEQETQYF
TGCAGTGCTAGCTCACCTAGCGGAGAGCAAGAGACCCAGTACTTC
>TRBJ2-3|-|-|TRBV20-1
CSAPPQPDTDTQYF
TGCAGTGCTCCGCCGCAGCCCGACACAGATACGCAGTATTTT
>TRBJ2-7|-|-|TRBV20-1
CSAGDSQNEQYF
TGCAGTGCTGGGGACTCTCAAAACGAGCAGTACTTC
>TRBJ1-1|-|many|TRBV12-3/TRBV12-4
CASSWEKNTEAFF
TGTGCCAGCAGTTGGGAGAAAAACACTGAAGCTTTCTTT
>TRBJ2-3|TRBD1|once|TRBV7-9
CASKVSGQVSDTQYF
TGTGCCAGCAAAGTCTCGGGACAGGTTTCAGATACGCAGTATTTT
>TRBJ2-6|-|-|TRBV10-3
CATQQGGGANVLTF
TGTGCCACCCAACAGGGCGGGGGGGCCAACGTCCTGACTTTC
>TRBJ1-2|-|few|TRBV29-1
CSVEDPGVNYGYTF
TGCAGCGTTGAAGACCCAGGGGTTAACTATGGCTACACCTTC
>TRBJ1-4|TRBD1|few|TRBV6-1
CASSPQGPVKLFF
TGTGCCAGCAGCCCACAGGGGCCTGTCAAACTGTTTTTT
>TRBJ1-5|-|many|TRBV4-3
CASSFSDSNQPQHF
TGCGCCAGCAGCTTTTCGGATAGCAATCAGCCCCAGCATTTT
>TRBJ2-5|-|-|TRBV7-8
CASSLSRGGETQYF
TGTGCCAGCAGCTTATCGCGAGGCGGAGAGACCCAGTACTTC
>TRBJ2-7|TRBD2|many|TRBV4-3
CASSQDLAEPYEQYF
TGCGCCAGCAGCCAAGATCTAGCGGAACCCTACGAGCAGTACTTC
>TRBJ1-3|TRBD1|many|TRBV7-9
CASSLSGTGSYSSGNTIYF
TGTGCCAGCAGCTTATCCGGGACAGGATCATACTCCTCTGGAAACACCATATATTTT
>TRBJ1-6|-|few|TRBV7-9
CASSWRDPGPSGNSPLHF
TGTGCCAGCAGCTGGCGAGATCCGGGCCCCTCGGGGAATTCACCCCTCCACTTT
>TRBJ2-7|-|-|TRBV7-2
CASSLGTGYPYEQYF
TGTGCCAGCAGCTTAGGGACGGGGTATCCCTACGAGCAGTACTTC